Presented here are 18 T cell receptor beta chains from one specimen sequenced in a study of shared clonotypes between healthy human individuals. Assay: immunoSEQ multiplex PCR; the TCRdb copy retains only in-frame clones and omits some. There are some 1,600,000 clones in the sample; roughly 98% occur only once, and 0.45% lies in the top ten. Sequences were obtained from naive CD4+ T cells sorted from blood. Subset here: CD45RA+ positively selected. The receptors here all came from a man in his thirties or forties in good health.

CDR3 bases: TGTGCCAGCAGCCAAACTGCGAACACCGGGGAGCTGTTTTTT. As protein: CASSQTANTGELFF. V usage is TRBV14 and J usage is TRBJ2-2; D gene uncertain. From germline, CDR1 is SGHDN and CDR2 FVKESK. The CDR3 contains 14 residues. V gave up 2 bases and J gave up 0 bases, with 4 bases separating them.

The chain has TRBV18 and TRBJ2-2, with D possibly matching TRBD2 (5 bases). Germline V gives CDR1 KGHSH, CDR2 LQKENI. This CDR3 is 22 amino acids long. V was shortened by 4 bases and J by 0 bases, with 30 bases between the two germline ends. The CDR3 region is CASSRSLIVPFLGGSNTGELFF. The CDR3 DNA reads TGTGCCAGCTCACGTTCTTTAATAGTTCCTTTCTTAGGAGGTTCGAACACCGGGGAGCTGTTTTTT.

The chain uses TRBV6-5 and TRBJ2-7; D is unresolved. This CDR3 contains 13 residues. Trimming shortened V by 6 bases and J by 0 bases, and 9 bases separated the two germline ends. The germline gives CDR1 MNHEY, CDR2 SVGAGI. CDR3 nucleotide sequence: TGTGCCAGCAGAGGAACGGACTCCTACGAGCAGTACTTC. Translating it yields CASRGTDSYEQYF.

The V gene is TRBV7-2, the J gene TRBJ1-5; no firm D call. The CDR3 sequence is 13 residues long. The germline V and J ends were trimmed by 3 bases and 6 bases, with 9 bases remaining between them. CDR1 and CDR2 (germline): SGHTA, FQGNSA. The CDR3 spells CASSLETAQPQHF. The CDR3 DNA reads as TGTGCCAGCAGCTTGGAGACCGCTCAGCCCCAGCATTTT. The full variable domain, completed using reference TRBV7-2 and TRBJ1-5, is GAGVSQSPSNKVTEKGKDVELRCDPISGHTALYWYRQSLGQGLEFLIYFQGNSAPDKSGLPSDRFSAERTGGSVSTLTIQRTQQEDSAVYLCASSLETAQPQHFGDGTRLSIL.

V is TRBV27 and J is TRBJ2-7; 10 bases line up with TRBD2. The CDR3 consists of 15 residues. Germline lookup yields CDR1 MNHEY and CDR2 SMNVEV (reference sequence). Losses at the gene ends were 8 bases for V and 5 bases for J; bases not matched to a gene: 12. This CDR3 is CASCTLSSGSHEQYF. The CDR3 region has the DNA TGTGCCAGCTGTACCCTGTCTAGCGGGAGCCACGAGCAGTACTTC.

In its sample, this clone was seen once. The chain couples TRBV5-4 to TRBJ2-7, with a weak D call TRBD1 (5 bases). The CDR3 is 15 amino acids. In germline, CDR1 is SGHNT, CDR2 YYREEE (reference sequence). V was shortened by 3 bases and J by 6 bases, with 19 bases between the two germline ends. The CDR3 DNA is TGTGCCAGCAGCTCAGGGAAGCTAAGCCTTACCGAGCAGTACTTC. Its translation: CASSSGKLSLTEQYF.

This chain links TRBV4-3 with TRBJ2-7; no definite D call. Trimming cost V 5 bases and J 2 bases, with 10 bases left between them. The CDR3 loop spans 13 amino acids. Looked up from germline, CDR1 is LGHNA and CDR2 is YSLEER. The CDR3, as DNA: TGCGCCAGCAGCTCTGCGGTTGCCTACGAGCAGTACTTC. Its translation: CASSSAVAYEQYF.

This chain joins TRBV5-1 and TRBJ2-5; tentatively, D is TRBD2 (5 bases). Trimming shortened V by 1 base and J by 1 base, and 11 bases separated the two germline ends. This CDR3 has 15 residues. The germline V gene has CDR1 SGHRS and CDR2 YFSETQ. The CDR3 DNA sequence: TGCGCCAGCAGCTTGAGCGATGGACTCCAAGAGACCCAGTACTTC. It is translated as CASSLSDGLQETQYF.

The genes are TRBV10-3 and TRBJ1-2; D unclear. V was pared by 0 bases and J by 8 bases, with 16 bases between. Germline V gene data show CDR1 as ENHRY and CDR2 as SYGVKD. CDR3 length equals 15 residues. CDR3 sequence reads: CAISESGGPVGGYTF. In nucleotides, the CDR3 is TGTGCCATCAGTGAGTCGGGAGGGCCCGTGGGGGGCTACACCTTC.

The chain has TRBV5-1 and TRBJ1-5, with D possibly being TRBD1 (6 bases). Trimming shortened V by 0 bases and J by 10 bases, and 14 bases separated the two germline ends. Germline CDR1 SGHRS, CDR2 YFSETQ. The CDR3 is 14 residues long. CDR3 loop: CASSLVGGSDPQHF. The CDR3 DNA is TGCGCCAGCAGCTTGGTTGGGGGCTCAGATCCCCAGCATTTT.

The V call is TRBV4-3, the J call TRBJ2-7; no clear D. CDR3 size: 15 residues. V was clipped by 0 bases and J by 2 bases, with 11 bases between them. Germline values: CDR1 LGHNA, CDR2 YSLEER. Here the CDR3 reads CASSQEVNPTYEQYF. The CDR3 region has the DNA TGCGCCAGCAGCCAAGAGGTTAACCCCACCTACGAGCAGTACTTC.

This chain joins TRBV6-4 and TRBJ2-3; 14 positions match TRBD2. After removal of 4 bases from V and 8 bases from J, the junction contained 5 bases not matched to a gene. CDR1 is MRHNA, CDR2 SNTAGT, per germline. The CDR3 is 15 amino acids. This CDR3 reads CASSATGLAGGTQYF. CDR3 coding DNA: TGTGCCAGCAGTGCTACCGGACTAGCGGGAGGTACGCAGTATTTT.

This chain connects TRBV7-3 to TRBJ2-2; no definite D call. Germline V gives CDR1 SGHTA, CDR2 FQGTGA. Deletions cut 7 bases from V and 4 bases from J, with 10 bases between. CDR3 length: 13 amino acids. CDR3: CASTPSGTGELFF. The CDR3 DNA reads TGTGCCAGCACCCCATCGGGCACCGGGGAGCTGTTTTTT.

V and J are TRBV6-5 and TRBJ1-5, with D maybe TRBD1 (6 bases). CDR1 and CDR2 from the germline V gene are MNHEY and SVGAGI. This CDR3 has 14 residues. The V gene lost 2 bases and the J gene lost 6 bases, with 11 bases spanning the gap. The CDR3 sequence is CASSYTRGTQPQHF. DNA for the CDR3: TGTGCCAGCAGTTACACCAGGGGCACTCAGCCCCAGCATTTT.

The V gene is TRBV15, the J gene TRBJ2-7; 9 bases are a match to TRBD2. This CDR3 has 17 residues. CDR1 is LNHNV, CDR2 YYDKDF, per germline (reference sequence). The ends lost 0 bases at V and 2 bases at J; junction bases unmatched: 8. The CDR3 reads CATSRDSLAGKTYEQYF. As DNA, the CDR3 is TGTGCCACCAGCAGAGATTCCCTAGCGGGGAAGACCTACGAGCAGTACTTC.

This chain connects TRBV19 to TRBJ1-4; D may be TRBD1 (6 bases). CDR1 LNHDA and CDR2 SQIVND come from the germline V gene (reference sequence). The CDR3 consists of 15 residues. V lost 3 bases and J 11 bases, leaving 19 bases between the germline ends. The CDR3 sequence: CASSIGQMNVEKLFF. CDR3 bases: TGTGCCAGTAGTATTGGACAGATGAATGTGGAGAAACTGTTTTTT.

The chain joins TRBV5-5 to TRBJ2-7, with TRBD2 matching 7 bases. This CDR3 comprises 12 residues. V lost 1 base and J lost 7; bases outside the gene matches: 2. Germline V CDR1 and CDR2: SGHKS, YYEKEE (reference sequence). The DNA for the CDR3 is TGTGCCAGCAGCTTGACAGCGGGAGAGCAGTACTTC. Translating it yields CASSLTAGEQYF.

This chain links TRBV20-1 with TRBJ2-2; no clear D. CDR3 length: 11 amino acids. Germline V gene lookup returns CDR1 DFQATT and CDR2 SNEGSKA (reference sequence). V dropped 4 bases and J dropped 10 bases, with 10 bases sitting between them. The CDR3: CSAKGIKELFF. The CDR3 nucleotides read TGCAGTGCTAAAGGCATCAAGGAGCTGTTTTTT.